Detailed here is one TCR beta chain. Rearranged V-D-J TRB sequences were amplified with a mixed TRB-A/B primer pool. A single record per CDR3 protein comes from TCRdb applying MiXCR to the multiplex PCR reads. Counted here are 1,500 to 2,000 distinct CDR3 sequences, roughly 25% occurring once; the ten biggest clones make up over 15%. This record belongs to a study of T cell repertoires in aging, cancer and after chemotherapy. Study as a whole: Patients with glioblastoma brain tumors were sampled before and after temozolomide-based therapy.

Peripheral blood genomic DNA, not sorted cells or RNA, was the template. The CDR3 extends over 15 amino acids. Trimming removed 6 bases at V and 2 bases at J, with 18 bases between. In germline, CDR1 is DFQATT, CDR2 SNEGSKA (reference sequence). The sample taken for sequencing was blood. This sequence joins TRBV20-1 and TRBJ2-3; perhaps TRBD1 as D (5 bases). The receptor was derived from a human donor with a solid tumor. The CDR3 here is CSAQGVFVYTDTQYF. CDR3 in DNA: TGCAGTGCCCAAGGGGTGTTTGTTTACACAGATACGCAGTATTTT.